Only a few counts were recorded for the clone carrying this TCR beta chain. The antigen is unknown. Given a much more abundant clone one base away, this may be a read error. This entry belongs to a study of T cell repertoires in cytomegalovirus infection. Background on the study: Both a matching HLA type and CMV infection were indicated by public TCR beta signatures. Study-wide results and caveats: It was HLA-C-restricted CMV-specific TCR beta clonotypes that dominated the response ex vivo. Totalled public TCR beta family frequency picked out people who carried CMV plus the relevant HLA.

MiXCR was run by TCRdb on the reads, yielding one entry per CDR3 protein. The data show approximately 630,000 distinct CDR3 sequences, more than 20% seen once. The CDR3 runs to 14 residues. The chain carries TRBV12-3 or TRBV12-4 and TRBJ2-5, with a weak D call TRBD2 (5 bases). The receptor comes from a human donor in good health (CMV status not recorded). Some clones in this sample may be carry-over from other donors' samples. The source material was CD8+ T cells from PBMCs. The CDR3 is CANSPRGKGETQYF. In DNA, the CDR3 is TGTGCCAACAGTCCCCGAGGGAAGGGAGAGACCCAGTACTTC.